This record concerns one T cell receptor beta chain sequence. Its antigen is unidentified. During surgery, about 0.5-1 mL peripheral blood was drawn from four of eight donors. Blood DNA came from all available leukocytes, not a fixed cell number. This sample is part of a study of human thymus T cells. Study observations and caveats: Thymic and blood repertoires seemed to show skewed V and J gene use.

Profiling relied on immunoSEQ multiplex PCR, and the TCRdb table lists in-frame clones only, not all of them. The table lists some 44,000 clones, roughly 94% of them singletons, with approximately 0.16% in the top ten. Material for sequencing was blood. This receptor was obtained from a girl under three years old with a congenital heart defect but otherwise immunologically healthy.

The DNA for the CDR3 is TGTGCCAGCAGCGTCACGGCGGGAGGATACGAGACCCAGTACTTC. Translation: CASSVTAGGYETQYF. The J gene is TRBJ2-5, the V gene TRBV9; TRBD2 matches at 8 bases. Trimming cost V 2 bases and J 5 bases; bases outside gene matches: 8. This CDR3 is 15 amino acids long. Per germline, CDR1 SGDLS and CDR2 YYNGEE.